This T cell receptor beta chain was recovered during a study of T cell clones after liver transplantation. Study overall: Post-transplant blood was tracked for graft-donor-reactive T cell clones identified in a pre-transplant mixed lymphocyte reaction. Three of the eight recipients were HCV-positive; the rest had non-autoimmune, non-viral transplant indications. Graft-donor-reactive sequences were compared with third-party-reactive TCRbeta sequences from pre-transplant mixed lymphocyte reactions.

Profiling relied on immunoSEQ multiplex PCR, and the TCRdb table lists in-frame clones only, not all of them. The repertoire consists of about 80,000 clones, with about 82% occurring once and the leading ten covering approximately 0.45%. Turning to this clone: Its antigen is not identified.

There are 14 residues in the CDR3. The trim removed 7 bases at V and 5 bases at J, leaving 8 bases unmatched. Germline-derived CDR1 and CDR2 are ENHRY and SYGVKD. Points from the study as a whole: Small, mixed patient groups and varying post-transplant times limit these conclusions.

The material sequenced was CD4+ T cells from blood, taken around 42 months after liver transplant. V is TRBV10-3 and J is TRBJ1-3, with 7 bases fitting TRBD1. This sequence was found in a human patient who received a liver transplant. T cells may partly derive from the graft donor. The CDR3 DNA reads TGTGCCATCACCGCGACAGGGAGTAGAAACACCATATATTTT. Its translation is CAITATGSRNTIYF.